This TCR beta chain originates from a study of blood T cell repertoires in COVID-19. Study background: From the United States, Italy and Spain came samples of acute and convalescent COVID-19. Nucleic acid was either cDNA or gDNA, and it came from T cells, B-cell-depleted T cells, or PBMCs.

This CDR3 contains 14 residues. In germline, CDR1 is LNHDA, CDR2 SQIVND (reference sequence). The trim removed 5 bases at V and 1 base at J, leaving 3 bases unmatched. Assay used: immunoSEQ multiplex PCR; TCRdb lists only in-frame clones, some missing. This sample carries 300,000 to 400,000 clones, around 87% of them seen once, and the ten largest clones take about 2.5%. The receptor was derived from a woman aged 55-75 years with COVID-19, enrolled during active disease. The sequenced sample consisted of peripheral blood. This chain joins TRBV19 and TRBJ1-1; TRBD1 aligns across 8 bases. CDR3 loop: CASSDRGGNTEAFF. CDR3 nucleotides: TGTGCCAGTAGTGACAGGGGAGGGAACACTGAAGCTTTCTTT.